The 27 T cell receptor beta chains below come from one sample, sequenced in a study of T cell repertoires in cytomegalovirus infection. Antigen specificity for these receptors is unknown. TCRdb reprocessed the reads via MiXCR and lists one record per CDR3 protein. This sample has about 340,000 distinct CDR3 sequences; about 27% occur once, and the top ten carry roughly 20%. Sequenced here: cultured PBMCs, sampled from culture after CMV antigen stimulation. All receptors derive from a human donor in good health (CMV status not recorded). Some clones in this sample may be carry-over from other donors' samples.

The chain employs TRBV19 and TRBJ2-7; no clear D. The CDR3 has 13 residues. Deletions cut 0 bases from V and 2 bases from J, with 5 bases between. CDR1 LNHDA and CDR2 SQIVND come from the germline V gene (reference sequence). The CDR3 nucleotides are TGTGCCAGTAGTATAGATCAGACCTACGAGCAGTACTTC. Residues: CASSIDQTYEQYF.

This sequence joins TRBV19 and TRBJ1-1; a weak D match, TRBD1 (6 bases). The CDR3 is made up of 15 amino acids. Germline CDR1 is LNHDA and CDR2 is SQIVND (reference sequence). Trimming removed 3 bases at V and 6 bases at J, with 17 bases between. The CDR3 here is CASSIGGGGSAEAFF. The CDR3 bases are TGTGCCAGTAGTATTGGGGGGGGGGGCTCGGCTGAAGCTTTCTTT.

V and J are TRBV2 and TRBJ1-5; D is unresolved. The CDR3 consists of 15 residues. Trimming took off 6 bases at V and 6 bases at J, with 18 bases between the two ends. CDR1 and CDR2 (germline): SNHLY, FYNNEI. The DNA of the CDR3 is TGTGCCAGCAGAGTCGACGGGTTTGTAGGTCAGCCCCAGCATTTT. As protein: CASRVDGFVGQPQHF.

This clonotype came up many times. CDR3 bases: TGTGCCAGCAGCTTGCTAGCGGCCCTCAATGAGCAGTTCTTC. This encodes CASSLLAALNEQFF. This rearrangement joins TRBV7-2 to TRBJ2-1; 7 nucleotides agree with TRBD2. There are 14 residues in the CDR3. Trimming at V came to 3 bases and at J to 6 bases, leaving 5 bases not matched to a gene. Germline V lookup: CDR1 SGHTA, CDR2 FQGNSA. The full variable domain, rest sourced from reference TRBV7-2 and TRBJ2-1, is GAGVSQSPSNKVTEKGKDVELRCDPISGHTALYWYRQSLGQGLEFLIYFQGNSAPDKSGLPSDRFSAERTGGSVSTLTIQRTQQEDSAVYLCASSLLAALNEQFFGPGTRLTVL.

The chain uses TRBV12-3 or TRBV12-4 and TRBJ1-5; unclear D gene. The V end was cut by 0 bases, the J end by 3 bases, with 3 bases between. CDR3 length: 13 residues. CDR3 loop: CASSLAHNQPQHF. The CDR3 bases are TGTGCCAGCAGTTTAGCCCACAATCAGCCCCAGCATTTT.

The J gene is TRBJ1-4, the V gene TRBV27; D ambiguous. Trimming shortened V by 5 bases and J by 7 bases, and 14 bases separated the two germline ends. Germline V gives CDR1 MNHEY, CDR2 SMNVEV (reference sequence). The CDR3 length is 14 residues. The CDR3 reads CASSPGMPGEKLFF. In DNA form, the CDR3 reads TGTGCCAGCAGTCCCGGGATGCCGGGTGAAAAACTGTTTTTT.

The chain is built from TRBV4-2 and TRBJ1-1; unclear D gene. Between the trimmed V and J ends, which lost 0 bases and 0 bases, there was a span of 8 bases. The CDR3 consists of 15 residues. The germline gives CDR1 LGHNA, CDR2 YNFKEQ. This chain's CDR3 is CASSQEGSLNTEAFF. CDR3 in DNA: TGTGCCAGCAGCCAAGAGGGTTCTCTGAACACTGAAGCTTTCTTT.

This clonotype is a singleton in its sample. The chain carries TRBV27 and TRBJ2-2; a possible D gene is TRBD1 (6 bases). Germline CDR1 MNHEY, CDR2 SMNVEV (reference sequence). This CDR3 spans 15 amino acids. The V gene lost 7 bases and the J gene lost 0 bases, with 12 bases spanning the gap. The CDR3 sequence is CASNPGHSNTGELFF. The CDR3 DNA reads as TGTGCCAGCAACCCGGGACACTCGAACACCGGGGAGCTGTTTTTT.

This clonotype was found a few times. As DNA, the CDR3 is TGTGCCAGCAGCGTGGGGTCAGCAAACACAGATACGCAGTATTTT. Translated, it gives CASSVGSANTDTQYF. This chain connects TRBV7-9 to TRBJ2-3; D is unresolved. The CDR3 consists of 15 residues. CDR1 and CDR2 (germline): SEHNR, FQNEAQ (reference sequence). Trimming left V 5 bases short and J 2 bases short, with 14 bases between.

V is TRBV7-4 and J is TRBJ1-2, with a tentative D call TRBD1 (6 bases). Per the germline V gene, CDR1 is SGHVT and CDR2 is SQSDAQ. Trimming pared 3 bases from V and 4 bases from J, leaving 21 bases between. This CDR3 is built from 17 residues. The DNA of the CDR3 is TGTGCCAGCAGCTTCAATTTCCGGGACAAGGTTCTCTATGGCTACACCTTC. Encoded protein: CASSFNFRDKVLYGYTF. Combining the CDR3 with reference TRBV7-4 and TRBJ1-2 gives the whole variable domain GAGVSQSPRYKVAKRGRDVALRCDSISGHVTLYWYRQTLGQGSEVLTYSQSDAQRDKSGRPSGRFSAERPERSVSTLKIQRTEQGDSAVYLCASSFNFRDKVLYGYTFGSGTRLTVV.

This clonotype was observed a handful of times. CDR3 bases: TGTGCCAGCAGTTACCCCACCCCGCACGCTTTCTTT. This encodes CASSYPTPHAFF. The V gene is TRBV6-2 or TRBV6-3, the J gene TRBJ1-1; no firm D call. Germline CDR1 MNHEY, CDR2 SVGEGT. V was cut by 2 bases and J by 11 bases, with 12 bases left in between. The CDR3 length is 12 residues.

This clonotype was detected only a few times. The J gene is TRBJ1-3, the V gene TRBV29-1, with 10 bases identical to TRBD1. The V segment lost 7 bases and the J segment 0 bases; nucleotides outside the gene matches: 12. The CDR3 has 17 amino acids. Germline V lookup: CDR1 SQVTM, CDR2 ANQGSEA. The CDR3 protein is CSAVPGQGKSSGNTIYF. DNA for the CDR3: TGCAGCGCAGTCCCGGGACAGGGGAAGAGCTCTGGAAACACCATATATTTT.

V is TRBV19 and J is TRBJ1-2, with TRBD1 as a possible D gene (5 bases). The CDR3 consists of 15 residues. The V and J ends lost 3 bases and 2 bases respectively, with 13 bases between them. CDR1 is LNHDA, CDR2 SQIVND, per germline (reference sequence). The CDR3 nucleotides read TGTGCCAGTAGTATGGTACAGGTGCGGAACTATGGCTACACCTTC. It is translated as CASSMVQVRNYGYTF.

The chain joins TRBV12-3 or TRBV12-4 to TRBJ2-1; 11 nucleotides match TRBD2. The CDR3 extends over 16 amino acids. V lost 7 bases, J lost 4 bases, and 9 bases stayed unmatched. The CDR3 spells CASTDPGLAVYNEQFF. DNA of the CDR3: TGTGCCAGCACCGATCCGGGACTAGCGGTATACAATGAGCAGTTCTTC.

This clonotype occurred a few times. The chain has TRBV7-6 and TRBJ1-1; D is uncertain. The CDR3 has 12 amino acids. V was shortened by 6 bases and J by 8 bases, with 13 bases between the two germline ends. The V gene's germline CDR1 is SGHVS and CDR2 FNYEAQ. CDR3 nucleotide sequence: TGTGCCAGCAGTGCAGGACGGATCGAAGCTTTCTTT. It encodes CASSAGRIEAFF.

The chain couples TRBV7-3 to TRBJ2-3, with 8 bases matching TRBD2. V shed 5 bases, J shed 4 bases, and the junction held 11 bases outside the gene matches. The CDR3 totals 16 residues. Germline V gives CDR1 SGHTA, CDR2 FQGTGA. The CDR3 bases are TGTGCCAGCAGCCCAATGGGGGGACTAGTGCCAGATACGCAGTATTTT. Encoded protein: CASSPMGGLVPDTQYF.

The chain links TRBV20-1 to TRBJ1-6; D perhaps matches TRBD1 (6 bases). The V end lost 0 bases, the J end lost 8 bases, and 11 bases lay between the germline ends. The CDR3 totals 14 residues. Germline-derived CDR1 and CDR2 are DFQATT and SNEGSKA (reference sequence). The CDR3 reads CSARETGGDSPLHF. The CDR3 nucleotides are TGCAGTGCTAGAGAGACAGGTGGTGATTCACCCCTCCACTTT.

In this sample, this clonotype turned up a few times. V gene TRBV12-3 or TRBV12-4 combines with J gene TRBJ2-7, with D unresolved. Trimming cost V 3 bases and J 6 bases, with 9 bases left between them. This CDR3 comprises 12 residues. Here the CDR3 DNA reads TGTGCCAGCAGTTTTGCGCAGGCCGAGCAGTACTTC. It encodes CASSFAQAEQYF.

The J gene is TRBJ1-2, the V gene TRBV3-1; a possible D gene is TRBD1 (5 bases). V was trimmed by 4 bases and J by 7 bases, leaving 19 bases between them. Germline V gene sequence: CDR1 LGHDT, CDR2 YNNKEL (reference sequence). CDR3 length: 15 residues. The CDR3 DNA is TGTGCCAGCAGCCGGCTGGTGGGGGGGAGGGTTGGCTACACCTTC. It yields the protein CASSRLVGGRVGYTF.

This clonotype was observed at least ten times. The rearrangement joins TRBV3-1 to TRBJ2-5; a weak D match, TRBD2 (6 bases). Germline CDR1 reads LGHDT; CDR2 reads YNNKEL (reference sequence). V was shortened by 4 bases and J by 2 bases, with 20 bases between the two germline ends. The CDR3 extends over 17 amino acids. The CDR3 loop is CASSPPRLADYQETQYF. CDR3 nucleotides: TGTGCCAGCAGCCCACCGAGGTTAGCGGATTATCAAGAGACCCAGTACTTC.

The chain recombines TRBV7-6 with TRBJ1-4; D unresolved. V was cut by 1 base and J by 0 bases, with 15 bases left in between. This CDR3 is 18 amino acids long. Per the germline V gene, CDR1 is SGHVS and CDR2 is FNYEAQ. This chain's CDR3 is CASSLGLRQAATNEKLFF. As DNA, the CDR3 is TGTGCCAGCAGCTTAGGGTTGCGACAAGCAGCAACTAATGAAAAACTGTTTTTT.

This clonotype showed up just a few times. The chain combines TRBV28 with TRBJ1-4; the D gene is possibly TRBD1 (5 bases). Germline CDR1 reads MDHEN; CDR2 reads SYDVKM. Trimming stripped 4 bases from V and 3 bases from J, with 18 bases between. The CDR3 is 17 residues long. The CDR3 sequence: CASSSLTLGASNEKLFF. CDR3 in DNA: TGTGCCAGCAGTTCCCTCACCCTCGGGGCCTCTAATGAAAAACTGTTTTTT.

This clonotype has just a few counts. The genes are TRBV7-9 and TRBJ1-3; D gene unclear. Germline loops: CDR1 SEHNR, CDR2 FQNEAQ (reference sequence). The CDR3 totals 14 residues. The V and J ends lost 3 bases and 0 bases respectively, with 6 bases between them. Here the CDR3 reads CASSFESSGNTIYF. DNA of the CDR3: TGTGCCAGCAGCTTCGAAAGCTCTGGAAACACCATATATTTT. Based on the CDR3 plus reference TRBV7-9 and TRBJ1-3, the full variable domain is DTGVSQNPRHKITKRGQNVTFRCDPISEHNRLYWYRQTLGQGPEFLTYFQNEAQLEKSRLLSDRFSAERPKGSFSTLEIQRTEQGDSAMYLCASSFESSGNTIYFGEGSWLTVV.

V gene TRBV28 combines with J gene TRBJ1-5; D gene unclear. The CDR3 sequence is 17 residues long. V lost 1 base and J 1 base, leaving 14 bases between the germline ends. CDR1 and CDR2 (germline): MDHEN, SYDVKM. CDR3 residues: CASSLFLPLDSNQPQHF. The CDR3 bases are TGTGCCAGCAGTTTATTTCTCCCCCTGGACAGCAATCAGCCCCAGCATTTT.

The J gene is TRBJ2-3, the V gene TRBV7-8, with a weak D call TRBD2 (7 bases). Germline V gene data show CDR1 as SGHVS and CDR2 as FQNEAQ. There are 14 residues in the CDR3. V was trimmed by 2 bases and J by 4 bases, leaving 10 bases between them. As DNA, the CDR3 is TGTGCCAGCAGCTTACGGGGGGCGGCAGATACGCAGTATTTT. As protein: CASSLRGAADTQYF.

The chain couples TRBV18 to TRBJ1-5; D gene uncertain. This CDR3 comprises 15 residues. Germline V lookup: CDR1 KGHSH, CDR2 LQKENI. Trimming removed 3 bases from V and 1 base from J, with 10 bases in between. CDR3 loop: CASSPEGLSNQPQHF. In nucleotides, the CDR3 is TGTGCCAGCTCACCCGAGGGCTTGAGCAATCAGCCCCAGCATTTT.

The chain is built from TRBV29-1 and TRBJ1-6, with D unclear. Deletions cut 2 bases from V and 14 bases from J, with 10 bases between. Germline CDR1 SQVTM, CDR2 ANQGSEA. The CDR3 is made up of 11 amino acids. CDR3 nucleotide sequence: TGCAGCGTTGAAAAGGTTACGGCCCTCCACTTT. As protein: CSVEKVTALHF.